The table lists the clone carrying this T cell receptor (beta chain) with a few counts. TCRdb reprocessed the RT-PCR reads with MiXCR, giving one entry per CDR3 protein. This sample carries around 200,000 distinct CDR3 sequences, about 38% of them seen once, and the ten largest clones take approximately 10%. This sample is part of a study of patients and donors after allogeneic stem cell transplantation. Trimming stripped 4 bases from V and 1 base from J, with 10 bases between. From germline, CDR1 is SQVTM and CDR2 ANQGSEA. This CDR3 region has 13 residues. The TCR was taken from a human donor who was either an allogeneic HSCT recipient or a stem cell or donor lymphocyte infusion donor (not recorded which). It is not recorded whose cells these are; they may come from a transplant donor. The chain recombines TRBV29-1 with TRBJ1-1; unclear D gene. Sequenced: blood, either unsorted or a sorted T cell fraction (not recorded which). The CDR3 DNA is TGCAGCGTTGGTTGGTGGGCGAACACTGAAGCTTTCTTT. It is translated as CSVGWWANTEAFF.